This TCR beta chain emerged from a study of Ad26.COV2.S vaccination and SARS-CoV-2 variants. For the study at large: COV1001, an Ad26.COV2.S trial, supplied this vaccine-arm donor. Once, or twice with 56 days between doses, Ad26.COV2.S was given intramuscularly.

Treatment here: some 20 received Ad26.COV2.S at low or high dose, single or two shots; several received placebo; per-sample allocation not given. Vaccine and placebo recipients were sampled on day 63 after the first injection. This clone was detected only once. CDR1 and CDR2 (germline): MDHEN, SYDVKM. This CDR3 contains 11 residues. Trimming took off 3 bases at V and 14 bases at J, with 11 bases between the two ends. Profiled with immunoSEQ multiplex PCR; TCRdb holds only in-frame clones, not every one. The sample has about 350,000 clones, about 87% seen once; the top ten hold around 6.4%. The material sequenced was peripheral blood, taken in a trial of Ad26.COV2.S vaccine versus placebo. This chain uses TRBV28 with TRBJ1-5; D call uncertain. The source is a person aged 18-60 years who received the Ad26.COV2.S COVID-19 vaccine or a placebo. The CDR3 DNA reads TGTGCCAGCAGTTTGGCGGGTCCCAAGCATTTT. Translation: CASSLAGPKHF. Using reference TRBV28 and TRBJ1-5 for the parts outside the CDR3, the full variable domain is DVKVTQSSRYLVKRTGEKVFLECVQDMDHENMFWYRQDPGLGLRLIYFSYDVKMKEKGDIPEGYSVSREKKERFSLILESASTNQTSMYLCASSLAGPKHFGDGTRLSIL.